This TCR beta chain derives from a study of blood T cell repertoires in COVID-19 (dated by TCRdb to the early 2020s). About the study as a whole: Samples from collaborators originated in the United States, Italy and Spain and spanned both the acute and convalescent phases of COVID-19. The material from the prospective study consisted of cDNA or gDNA derived from T cells, B-cell-depleted T cells, or PBMCs. Subjects who had been exposed to COVID-19, were actively infected with it, or had recovered from it provided the deeply sampled blood TCRbeta repertoires that made up the dataset. The repertoires were released in a freely available public database meant as a resource for research on the immune response to SARS-CoV-2. Samples were obtained from the ongoing ImmuneRACE study (first 160 participants) and from about 1,300 subjects provided by 6 global collaborators. Nearly every sample came with metadata listing a de-identified subject ID, COVID-19 status, age in years and sex. Where HLA class I and class II types were available, the types were taken from metadata supplied by the sample provider, not from assay-based typing. Study-level results and caveats: The quantity of clinical and demographic metadata differed by source and by participant and was supplied without curation.

TCRbeta CDR3 regions were amplified from genomic DNA using the immunoSEQ Assay, a bias-controlled multiplex PCR. The original methods were these. Nucleated cell counts per sample were estimated from amplification of reference gene primers within the assay. Sequence reads were collapsed and filtered to measure the absolute abundance of every unique TCRbeta CDR3 rearrangement. For each sample, productive Simpson clonality was calculated as the square root of Simpson's diversity index over productive rearrangements. The clones in this table, taken by TCRdb from immuneACCESS, are in-frame only. Not every clone is retained; where verified, under half of the shortfall comes from an unresolved V gene, and the cause of the rest is unknown. The DNA gave D and trimming, while V, J and clone size come from that table. The sample includes fewer than 200,000 clones, with around 73% observed a single time. The ten top clones hold approximately 15% of the sample.

Participants in the prospective study were enrolled through a virtual design, were aged 18 to 89 years, and lived in some 24 United States geographic areas. In the prospective study, cohorts were assigned on the basis of participant-reported clinical history obtained from a screening survey and a study questionnaire. For ImmuneRACE Cohort 3, a participant was defined as recovered based on two consecutive negative NP/OP PCR tests, clearance by a healthcare professional, or resolution of symptoms. In the prospective study, whole blood, serum and a nasopharyngeal or oropharyngeal swab were collected from each participant by mobile phlebotomists. Over a roughly 2-month period, participants in the prospective study had the option of providing additional blood draws and questionnaires. Before DNA extraction, prospective study blood samples were shipped either frozen or at room temperature. A note on this clone: This receptor's antigen is unknown. Per-base quality was not reported, and no clone a single base away is much larger than it.

V is cut by 5 bases and J by 3 bases, and the space between the germline ends is 14 bases. Inclusive of the bounding cysteine and phenylalanine, the CDR3 is 15 residues long. Kept here is only the CDR3 DNA, which spans 45 bases and is read in frame from base 1. CDR1 and CDR2 were assigned from the germline V gene (reference sequence) as LNHDA and SQIVND. This receptor was identified in a woman aged 45-59 years who had recovered from COVID-19. The rearranged chain carries TRBV19 and TRBJ1-3; the D gene is perhaps TRBD1, on 6 matching bases. Sequenced material: PBMCs or T cells enriched from blood (not recorded which). The sequenced DNA is TGTGCCAGTAGTTCGATACAGGGTAGTGGAAACACCATATATTTT. Its amino acids are CASSSIQGSGNTIYF.